Detailed here is one T cell receptor beta chain. As yet, its antigen is unknown. TCRdb keeps only in-frame clones here, not all; method: immunoSEQ multiplex PCR. The sample has around 71,000 clones, around 72% seen once; the top ten hold over 4%. This sample is drawn from a study of vaccination effects on CD4 cells after COVID-19. The CDR3 sequence is 14 residues long. CDR1 is SGHTA and CDR2 is FQGTGA in the germline V gene. V lost 3 bases and J 5 bases, leaving 13 bases between the germline ends. After expansion with viral peptide pools in the ViraFEST assay, antigen-specific CD4+ T cells were sequenced. Following culture for ten to eleven days, CD4+ T cells were isolated. Nucleocapsid antibody tests were negative, and the vaccine recipients had no prior SARS-CoV-2 infection. It was with roughly 9.5 IU/ml IL-2 and around 10 ug/ml peptides that a few million PBMC per well were cultured. Half the medium was swapped for IL-2 medium on days 3 and 7.

The TCR was taken from a human donor who received a COVID-19 vaccine. Material: CD4+ T cells from PBMCs cultured with HCoV-OC43 spike peptides, obtained before COVID-19 vaccination. Indicated subset: HCoV-OC43 spike overlapping peptide pool stimulation. J is TRBJ1-1 and V is TRBV7-3; D not resolved. The CDR3 DNA follows: TGTGCCAGCAGCTTGGGAAAGGGTAAGACTGAAGCTTTCTTT. Translating it yields CASSLGKGKTEAFF.